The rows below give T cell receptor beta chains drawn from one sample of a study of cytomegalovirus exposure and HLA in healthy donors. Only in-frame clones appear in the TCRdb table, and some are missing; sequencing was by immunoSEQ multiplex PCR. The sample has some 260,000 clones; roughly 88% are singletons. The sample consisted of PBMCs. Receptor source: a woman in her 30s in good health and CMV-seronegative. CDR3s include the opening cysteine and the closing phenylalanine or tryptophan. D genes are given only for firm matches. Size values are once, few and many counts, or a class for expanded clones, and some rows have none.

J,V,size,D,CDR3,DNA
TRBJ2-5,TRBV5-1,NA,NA,CASSLVKLSGQETQYF,TGCGCCAGCAGCTTGGTCAAATTGAGCGGACAAGAGACCCAGTACTTC
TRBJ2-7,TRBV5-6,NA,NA,CASSFHPNGGYEQYF,TGTGCCAGCAGCTTCCACCCAAACGGGGGATACGAGCAGTACTTC
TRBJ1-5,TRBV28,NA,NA,CASSSTGVVRPQHF,TGTGCCAGCAGTTCCACCGGCGTTGTGCGGCCCCAGCATTTT
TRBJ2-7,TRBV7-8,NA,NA,CASSEGPSYEQYF,TGTGCCAGCAGCGAGGGGCCCTCCTACGAGCAGTACTTC
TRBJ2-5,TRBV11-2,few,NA,CASSHRPAGETQYF,TGTGCCAGCAGCCACAGACCAGCGGGAGAGACCCAGTACTTC
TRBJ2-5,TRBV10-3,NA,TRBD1,CAISTWTGGETQYF,TGTGCCATCAGTACCTGGACAGGGGGAGAGACCCAGTACTTC
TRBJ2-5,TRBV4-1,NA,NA,CASSHLWGGQETQYF,TGCGCCAGCAGCCACCTCTGGGGTGGGCAAGAGACCCAGTACTTC
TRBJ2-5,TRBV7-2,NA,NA,CASSLVGSQETQYF,TGTGCCAGCAGCTTAGTAGGGTCCCAAGAGACCCAGTACTTC
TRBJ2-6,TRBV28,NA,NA,CASSLSLSFASNEPGANVLTF,TGTGCCAGCAGTTTAAGCCTATCGTTCGCCAGTAATGAGCCTGGGGCCAACGTCCTGACTTTC
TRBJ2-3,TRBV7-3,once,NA,CASSLDGIGGVTDTQYF,TGTGCCAGCAGCTTAGACGGTATAGGAGGGGTCACAGATACGCAGTATTTT
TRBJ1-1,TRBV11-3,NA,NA,CASSPALTGVGTEAFF,TGTGCCAGCAGCCCCGCCCTTACAGGAGTCGGAACTGAAGCTTTCTTT
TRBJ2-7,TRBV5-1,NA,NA,CASSLAGTQINEQYF,TGCGCCAGCAGCTTGGCCGGGACCCAGATTAACGAGCAGTACTTC
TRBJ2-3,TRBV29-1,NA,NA,CSVEVGTDTQYF,TGCAGCGTTGAAGTCGGGACGGATACGCAGTATTTT
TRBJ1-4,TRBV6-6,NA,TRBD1,CASTTRETGTKLFF,TGTGCCAGCACCACCCGCGAGACAGGGACCAAACTGTTTTTT
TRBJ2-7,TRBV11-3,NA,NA,CASSLDVRQKQYF,TGTGCCAGCAGCTTAGATGTCCGGCAGAAACAGTACTTC
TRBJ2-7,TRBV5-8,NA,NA,CASSDRTLYEQYF,TGTGCCAGCAGCGACAGGACCCTCTACGAGCAGTACTTC
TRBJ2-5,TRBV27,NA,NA,CASSPWGQNQETQYF,TGTGCCAGCAGTCCCTGGGGGCAGAACCAAGAGACCCAGTACTTC
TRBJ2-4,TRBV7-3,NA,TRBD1,CASSLGQGEDIQYF,TGTGCCAGCAGCTTGGGACAGGGAGAGGACATTCAGTACTTC
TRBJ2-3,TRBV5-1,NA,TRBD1,CASFPGTGPRGDTQYF,TGCGCCAGCTTTCCCGGGACAGGTCCGAGGGGTGATACGCAGTATTTT
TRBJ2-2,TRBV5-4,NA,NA,CASSLGERTGELFF,TGTGCCAGCAGCTTGGGAGAGCGGACCGGGGAGCTGTTTTTT
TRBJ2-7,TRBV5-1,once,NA,CASSPDSPYEQYF,TGCGCCAGCAGCCCAGACTCTCCCTACGAGCAGTACTTC
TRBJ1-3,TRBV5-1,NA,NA,CASSLQSSGNTIYF,TGCGCCAGCAGCTTACAGAGCTCTGGAAACACCATATATTTT
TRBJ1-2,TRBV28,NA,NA,CASSSPTLLMRYGYTF,TGTGCCAGCAGTTCCCCCACCCTCCTCATGCGGTATGGCTACACCTTC
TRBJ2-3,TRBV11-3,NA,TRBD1,CASSLEGQGYGTDTQYF,TGTGCCAGCAGCTTAGAGGGACAGGGATACGGCACAGATACGCAGTATTTT
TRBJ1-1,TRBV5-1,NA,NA,CASSKGSTEAFF,TGCGCCAGCAGTAAGGGGTCAACTGAAGCTTTCTTT
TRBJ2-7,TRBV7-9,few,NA,CASRDGYEQYF,TGTGCCAGCAGGGACGGCTACGAGCAGTACTTC
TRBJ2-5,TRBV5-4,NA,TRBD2,CASSFRTSGRLQETQYF,TGTGCCAGCAGCTTCAGGACTAGCGGGCGGCTCCAAGAGACCCAGTACTTC
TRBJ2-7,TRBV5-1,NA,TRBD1,CASSKGQGASLYEQYF,TGCGCCAGCAGCAAGGGACAGGGGGCCTCCCTCTACGAGCAGTACTTC
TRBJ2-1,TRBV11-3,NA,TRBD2,CASSSPIAGGMNEQFF,TGTGCCAGCAGCTCTCCTATAGCGGGAGGGATGAATGAGCAGTTCTTC
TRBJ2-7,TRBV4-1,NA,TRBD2,CASSHPSGAGGLPYEQYF,TGCGCCAGCAGCCACCCATCAGGGGCGGGAGGACTACCCTACGAGCAGTACTTC
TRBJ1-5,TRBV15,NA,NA,CATSNIGLSNQPQHF,TGTGCCACCAGCAATATCGGGCTTAGCAATCAGCCCCAGCATTTT
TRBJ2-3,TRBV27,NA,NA,CASSLTSTDTQYF,TGTGCCAGCAGTTTAACTAGCACAGATACGCAGTATTTT
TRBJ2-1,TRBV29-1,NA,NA,CSAQPTPVFVSYNEQFF,TGCAGCGCTCAACCCACCCCCGTATTTGTCTCCTACAATGAGCAGTTCTTC
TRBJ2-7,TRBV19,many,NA,CASSIHPQSYEQYF,TGTGCCAGTAGTATTCATCCCCAGAGCTACGAGCAGTACTTC
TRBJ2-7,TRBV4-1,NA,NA,CASSHQTGGAYEQYF,TGCGCCAGCAGCCATCAGACAGGAGGCGCCTACGAGCAGTACTTC
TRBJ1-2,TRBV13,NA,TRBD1,CASSRDRGNYGYTF,TGTGCCAGCAGCCGGGACAGGGGGAACTATGGCTACACCTTC